The 19 T cell receptor beta chains presented below share a single source sample, sequenced in a study of T cells in Graves' hyperthyroidism and ophthalmopathy. Amplified TCR beta CDR3 regions came from RNA transcripts. Initially, a first-round RT-PCR of the TCR CDR3 employed the HTBI primer set. TCRdb ran MiXCR on the multiplex PCR reads and lists one entry per CDR3 protein. The sample has approximately 400,000 distinct CDR3 sequences, around 14% seen once. Specimen: blood. Receptors originate from a woman aged 25 to 39 with Graves' hyperthyroidism.

Comment on this clonotype: A read error may explain this, as a much larger clone is one base away. The chain has TRBV9 and TRBJ2-2; TRBD1 is a possible D gene (8 bases). V lost 5 bases and J lost 1, with 12 bases in between. The length of the CDR3 is 15 residues. Germline CDR1 reads SGDLS; CDR2 reads YYNGEE. The CDR3 loop reads CASRSGTGNTGELFF. The CDR3 DNA sequence: TGTGCCAGCAGGAGCGGGACAGGGAACACCGGGGAGCTGTTTTTT.

This clonotype was detected ten times or more. The CDR3 nucleotides read TGCAGTGCTAGATACAGCGGGAGGGCCTTGAATGAGCAGTTCTTC. This encodes CSARYSGRALNEQFF. The chain carries TRBV20-1 and TRBJ2-1, with TRBD2 identical over 10 bases. The length of the CDR3 is 15 residues. With V trimmed by 2 bases and J by 7 bases, 8 bases remained unmatched. Per the germline V gene, CDR1 is DFQATT and CDR2 is SNEGSKA (reference sequence).

At least ten counts were recorded for this clonotype. The V and J genes are TRBV12-5 and TRBJ1-2; 7 positions match TRBD1. The CDR3 is made up of 14 amino acids. The germline CDR1 and CDR2 sequences are LGHNT and FRNRAP. V lost 6 bases, J lost 4 bases, and 8 bases stayed unmatched. CDR3 sequence reads: CASGEGALGYGYTF. The CDR3 nucleotides are TGTGCTAGTGGCGAGGGGGCTTTGGGCTATGGCTACACCTTC.

This clonotype was counted only a few times. The CDR3 is CASGVGAGANVLTF. Written as DNA, the CDR3 is TGTGCCAGCGGTGTAGGGGCTGGGGCCAACGTCCTGACTTTC. The chain joins TRBV12-3 or TRBV12-4 to TRBJ2-6; perhaps TRBD1 as D (5 bases). V was shortened by 8 bases and J by 2 bases, with 10 bases between the two germline ends. There are 14 residues in the CDR3.

The table lists this clonotype with a few counts. The J gene is TRBJ2-1, the V gene TRBV10-2, with 8 bases fitting TRBD2. The J segment lost 3 bases and the V segment lost 6 bases, leaving 7 bases of the junction unmatched. Per the germline V gene, CDR1 is WSHSY and CDR2 is SAAADI. The CDR3 consists of 15 residues. The CDR3 spells CASRAGLAGYNEQFF. CDR3 coding DNA: TGCGCCAGCAGGGCCGGGCTAGCGGGCTACAATGAGCAGTTCTTC.

This clonotype has a count of ten or more. The chain combines TRBV6-1 with TRBJ1-5; perhaps TRBD1 as D (5 bases). This CDR3 region has 15 residues. The V gene lost 5 bases and the J gene lost 3 bases, with 14 bases spanning the gap. CDR1 and CDR2 (germline): MNHNS, SASEGT. The CDR3 DNA is TGTGCCAGCAGTCCGAGAGGGACTGCCAATCAGCCCCAGCATTTT. Protein product: CASSPRGTANQPQHF.

In its sample, this clonotype was seen many times. J is TRBJ1-1 and V is TRBV20-1; perhaps TRBD1 as D (5 bases). CDR1 and CDR2 from the germline V gene are DFQATT and SNEGSKA (reference sequence). Trimming cost V 3 bases and J 0 bases, with 11 bases left between them. This CDR3 has 14 residues. Here the CDR3 DNA reads TGCAGTGCTAGCCAGGGCTTTATGAACACTGAAGCTTTCTTT. Protein product: CSASQGFMNTEAFF.

The chain couples TRBV3-1 to TRBJ2-3, with a weak D call TRBD2 (5 bases). The CDR3 extends over 13 amino acids. V was clipped by 6 bases and J by 12 bases, with 19 bases between them. In germline, CDR1 is LGHDT, CDR2 YNNKEL (reference sequence). This chain's CDR3 is CASSPSGTRSQYF. DNA of the CDR3: TGTGCCAGCAGTCCCAGCGGTACCCGTTCACAGTATTTT.

The chain links TRBV19 to TRBJ2-3; D is unclear. The CDR3 sequence is 12 residues long. Trimming stripped 3 bases from V and 6 bases from J, with 7 bases between. Germline values: CDR1 LNHDA, CDR2 SQIVND (reference sequence). CDR3 sequence (DNA): TGTGCCAGTAGTATGCTCAGGGATACGCAGTATTTT. This codes for CASSMLRDTQYF.

The rearrangement joins TRBV5-8 to TRBJ2-3, with D possibly TRBD2 on 6 matching bases. Germline V gene data show CDR1 as SGHTS and CDR2 as YDEGEE. V dropped 4 bases and J dropped 7 bases, with 19 bases sitting between them. The CDR3 runs 15 residues. The CDR3 sequence: CASSRAQRTMNTQYF. Here the CDR3 DNA reads TGTGCCAGCAGCCGGGCCCAGAGGACTATGAATACGCAGTATTTT.

This clonotype was counted ten times or more. The rearrangement joins TRBV20-1 to TRBJ2-1; 11 bases agree with TRBD2. Germline CDR1 reads DFQATT; CDR2 reads SNEGSKA (reference sequence). Trimming took 2 bases from V and 10 from J; bases not matched to a gene: 7. The CDR3 has 14 amino acids. CDR3: CSARPMTSGDEQFF. Here the CDR3 DNA reads TGCAGTGCTAGACCCATGACTAGCGGGGACGAGCAGTTCTTC.

The V and J genes are TRBV28 and TRBJ2-7; D remains ambiguous. The germline V and J ends were trimmed by 5 bases and 5 bases, with 4 bases remaining between them. This CDR3 spans 10 amino acids. The germline gives CDR1 MDHEN, CDR2 SYDVKM. CDR3 DNA: TGTGCCAGCAGTCGACACGAGCAGTACTTC. Protein product: CASSRHEQYF.

This clonotype was counted only a few times. The chain carries TRBV4-1 and TRBJ2-5; 7 bases align to TRBD1. V gave up 0 bases and J gave up 5 bases; unmatched junction bases: 6. CDR1 is MGHRA and CDR2 is YSYEKL in the germline V gene. The CDR3 loop spans 15 amino acids. This CDR3 reads CASSQEGGWAETQYF. CDR3 DNA: TGCGCCAGCAGCCAAGAAGGGGGCTGGGCGGAGACCCAGTACTTC.

Ten or more counts support this clonotype. The junction and the germline gene differ at one end; a read error may be behind it. The chain employs TRBV5-1 and TRBJ2-1; 8 bases align to TRBD2. Germline CDR1 is SGHRS and CDR2 is YFSETQ. The CDR3 is 14 amino acids. CDR3 DNA: TGTGCCAGCAGCTTAGCGGGACCCTACAATGAGCAGTTCTTC. This translates into CASSLAGPYNEQFF.

The rearrangement uses TRBV7-9 and TRBJ2-3, with 8 bases matching TRBD2. Germline V gene data show CDR1 as SEHNR and CDR2 as FQNEAQ (reference sequence). With V trimmed by 5 bases and J by 5 bases, 9 bases remained unmatched. The CDR3 covers 15 residues. For the CDR3, the DNA is TGTGCCAGCAGCCTCAGCGGGAGCTTGAGAGATACGCAGTATTTT. It codes for CASSLSGSLRDTQYF.

This clonotype was seen a handful of times. Likely a read error: the CDR3 ends without its conserved phenylalanine or tryptophan. The genes are TRBV27 and TRBJ2-7, with D unclear. Germline assignment: CDR1 MNHEY and CDR2 SMNVEV (reference sequence). This CDR3 is 13 amino acids long. V gave up 2 bases and J gave up 1 base, with 6 bases separating them. The CDR3 region is CASSLINSYEQYL. The CDR3 coding sequence is TGTGCCAGCAGTTTAATTAATTCCTACGAGCAGTACCTC.

As concerns this clonotype: Just one base apart from a much larger clone, this may be a read error. The chain carries TRBV3-1 and TRBJ2-3; no definite D call. Trimming removed 4 bases from V and 2 bases from J, with 13 bases in between. CDR1 and CDR2 from the germline V gene are LGHDT and YNNKEL (reference sequence). This CDR3 is 15 amino acids long. The CDR3 sequence is CASSPWQRPTDTQYF. The CDR3 bases are TGTGCCAGCAGCCCCTGGCAGAGACCCACAGATACGCAGTATTTT.

With regard to this clonotype: The junction departs from germline at one end; a sequencing error may be responsible. The chain couples TRBV28 to TRBJ2-7, with D possibly being TRBD1 or TRBD2 (6 bases each). The CDR3 length is 12 residues. CDR1 and CDR2 from the germline V gene are MDHEN and SYDVKM. The CDR3 loop reads CASLGGSSEQYF. The CDR3 region has the DNA TGTGCCAGCTTGGGGGGCTCCTCCGAGCAGTACTTC.

This clonotype was seen only a few times. The V call is TRBV27, the J call TRBJ2-7, with D possibly TRBD1 on 6 matching bases. The V gene lost 2 bases and the J gene lost 3 bases, with 11 bases spanning the gap. CDR3 length equals 14 residues. Germline V gives CDR1 MNHEY, CDR2 SMNVEV (reference sequence). CDR3 coding DNA: TGTGCCAGCAGTTTAAGGGACATGGGCTACGAGCAGTACTTC. Protein: CASSLRDMGYEQYF.